This TCR beta chain comes out of a study of blood T cell repertoires in COVID-19. Study background: The United States, Italy and Spain supplied acute and convalescent COVID-19 samples.

A single count supports this clone. Germline V gives CDR1 KGHSH, CDR2 LQKENI. This CDR3 contains 15 residues. Trimming shortened V by 6 bases and J by 2 bases, and 16 bases separated the two germline ends. In the authors' methods: Nucleated cell number was recorded as an estimate derived from reference gene primer amplification. Sequenced by immunoSEQ multiplex PCR; TCRdb stores in-frame clones only, minus some. The V and J calls and clone size are taken from that table; D and trimming were inferred from the DNA. The sample has around 80,000 clones; over 65% are singletons. The TCR originated in a man in his forties or fifties with active or convalescent COVID-19. The sequencing sample was made of peripheral blood. This sequence joins TRBV18 and TRBJ2-5; tentative D call: TRBD1 (5 bases). CDR3 bases: TGTGCCAGCTCCGCTAGGGGCCTGTGGCAAGAGACCCAGTACTTC. This sequence encodes CASSARGLWQETQYF.